This entry describes one TCR beta chain. As yet, its antigen is unknown. Recipients boosted at about 4 weeks or about 12 weeks are pooled. Profiled with immunoSEQ multiplex PCR; TCRdb holds only in-frame clones, not every one. The sample contains approximately 120,000 clones, roughly 90% of which appear only once. The data derive from a study of T cell responses to AZD1222 COVID-19 vaccine. Broader study findings: Close to half of spike-specific TCRs reportedly recognize unmutated variant regions. When two AZD1222 doses had been given, Spike-specific TCR breadth and depth rose. Clonal diversity was possibly underestimated, and white British individuals and females predominated among donors.

Germline V gives CDR1 MNHEY, CDR2 SVGAGI. V gave up 6 bases and J gave up 0 bases; unmatched junction bases: 5. The CDR3 has 15 residues. J is TRBJ1-2 and V is TRBV6-5, with TRBD1 matching 9 bases. The input for sequencing was peripheral blood, taken 28 days after the second AZD1222 dose. The source is an adult who received the AZD1222 COVID-19 vaccine. CDR3 region: CASRLGTGSNYGYTF. In nucleotides, the CDR3 is TGTGCCAGCAGACTCGGGACAGGGTCTAACTATGGCTACACCTTC.